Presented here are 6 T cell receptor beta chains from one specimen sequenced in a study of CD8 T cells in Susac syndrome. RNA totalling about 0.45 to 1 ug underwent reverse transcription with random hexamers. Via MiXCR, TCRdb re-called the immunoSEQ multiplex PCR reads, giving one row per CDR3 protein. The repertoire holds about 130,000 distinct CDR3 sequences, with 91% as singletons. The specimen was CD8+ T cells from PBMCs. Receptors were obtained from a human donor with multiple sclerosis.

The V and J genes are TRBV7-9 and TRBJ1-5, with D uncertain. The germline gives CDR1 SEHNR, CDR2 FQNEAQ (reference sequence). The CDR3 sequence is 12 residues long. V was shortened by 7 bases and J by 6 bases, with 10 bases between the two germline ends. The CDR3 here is CASTQDAQPQHF. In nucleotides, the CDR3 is TGTGCCAGCACCCAGGACGCTCAGCCCCAGCATTTT. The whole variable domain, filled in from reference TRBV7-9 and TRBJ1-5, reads DTGVSQNPRHKITKRGQNVTFRCDPISEHNRLYWYRQTLGQGPEFLTYFQNEAQLEKSRLLSDRFSAERPKGSFSTLEIQRTEQGDSAMYLCASTQDAQPQHFGDGTRLSIL.

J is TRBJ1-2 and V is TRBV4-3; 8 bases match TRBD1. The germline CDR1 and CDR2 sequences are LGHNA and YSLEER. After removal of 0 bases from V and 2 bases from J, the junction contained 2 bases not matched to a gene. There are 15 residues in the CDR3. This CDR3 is CASSQDRTGNYGYTF. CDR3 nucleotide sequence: TGCGCCAGCAGCCAAGATCGGACAGGGAACTATGGCTACACCTTC.

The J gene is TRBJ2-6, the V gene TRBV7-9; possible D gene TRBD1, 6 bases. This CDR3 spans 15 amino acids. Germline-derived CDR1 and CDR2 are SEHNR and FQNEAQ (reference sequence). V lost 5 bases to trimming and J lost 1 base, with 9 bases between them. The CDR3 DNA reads TGTGCCAGCAGCAGGACAGAGTCTGGGGCCAACGTCCTGACTTTC. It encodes CASSRTESGANVLTF.

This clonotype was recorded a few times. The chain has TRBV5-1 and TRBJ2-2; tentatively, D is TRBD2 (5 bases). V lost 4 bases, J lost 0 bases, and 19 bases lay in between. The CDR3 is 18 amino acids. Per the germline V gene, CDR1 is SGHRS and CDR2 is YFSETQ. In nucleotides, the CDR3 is TGCGCCAGCAGCATCGATTCGTGGCTAGCCTCGAACACCGGGGAGCTGTTTTTT. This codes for CASSIDSWLASNTGELFF.

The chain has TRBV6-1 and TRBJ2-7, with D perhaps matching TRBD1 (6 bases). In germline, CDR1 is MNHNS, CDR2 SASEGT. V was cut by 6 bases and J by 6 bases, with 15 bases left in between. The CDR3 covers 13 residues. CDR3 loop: CASRGRQVFEQYF. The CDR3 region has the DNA TGTGCCAGCAGGGGACGACAGGTTTTCGAGCAGTACTTC.

The CDR3 nucleotides read TGTGCCAGCATCCCGGACAGGACAACCGGGGAGCTGTTTTTT. Encoded protein: CASIPDRTTGELFF. The chain employs TRBV7-9 and TRBJ2-2; 7 bases line up with TRBD1. Germline lookup yields CDR1 SEHNR and CDR2 FQNEAQ (reference sequence). With 7 bases clipped from V and 5 bases from J, the junction kept 7 bases outside the gene matches. CDR3 length: 14 amino acids.